Below are 21 T cell receptor beta chains sequenced from a single sample in a study of shared clonotypes between healthy human individuals. TCRdb keeps only in-frame clones here, not all; method: immunoSEQ multiplex PCR. The table includes 400,000 or so clones, approximately 96% detected once. The sample was memory CD8+ T cells sorted from blood. Subset specified: CD45RO+ cells pooled with CCR7-negative TemRA cells. Receptor source: a young man in good health.

The V and J genes are TRBV15 and TRBJ2-7; 7 bases agree with TRBD2. The J segment lost 2 bases and the V segment lost 1 base, leaving 8 bases of the junction unmatched. Per germline, CDR1 LNHNV and CDR2 YYDKDF (reference sequence). CDR3 length equals 16 residues. The CDR3 DNA reads as TGTGCCACCAGCAGAGGGTACGGGAGGCCCCCCTACGAGCAGTACTTC. Its protein is CATSRGYGRPPYEQYF.

The genes are TRBV19 and TRBJ2-7; 9 bases fit TRBD1. The CDR3 covers 19 residues. Germline V gene sequence: CDR1 LNHDA, CDR2 SQIVND (reference sequence). With 4 bases clipped from V and 5 bases from J, the junction kept 21 bases outside the gene matches. In DNA form, the CDR3 reads TGTGCCAGTAGTAGTCAGGGACAGGGCGCCACCAGACTCAGGAACGAGCAGTACTTC. It yields the protein CASSSQGQGATRLRNEQYF.

V usage is TRBV7-8 and J usage is TRBJ1-3; 9 bases map to TRBD1. The CDR3 is made up of 17 amino acids. With V trimmed by 5 bases and J by 0 bases, 8 bases remained unmatched. CDR1 and CDR2 (germline): SGHVS, FQNEAQ. This chain's CDR3 is CASSEGQGALSGNTIYF. The CDR3 DNA reads as TGTGCCAGCAGCGAGGGACAGGGAGCCCTCTCTGGAAACACCATATATTTT.

CDR3 region: CASSLGSGVGYTF. The CDR3 DNA sequence: TGTGCCAGCAGCTTGGGAAGTGGGGTCGGCTACACCTTC. The rearrangement links TRBV5-8 to TRBJ1-2, with D unclear. The CDR3 covers 13 residues. Germline V CDR1 and CDR2: SGHTS, YDEGEE. Trimming pared 0 bases from V and 8 bases from J, leaving 11 bases between.

V usage is TRBV19 and J usage is TRBJ1-5; unclear D gene. The ends were cut back, 3 bases at V and 4 bases at J, with 7 bases in the middle. The CDR3 contains 13 residues. Per germline, CDR1 LNHDA and CDR2 SQIVND (reference sequence). The CDR3 nucleotides read TGTGCCAGTAGTATTCGGACGAATCAGCCCCAGCATTTT. Its protein is CASSIRTNQPQHF.

The rearrangement uses TRBV5-8 and TRBJ1-2; 7 positions agree with TRBD1. This CDR3 is 13 amino acids long. With 3 bases clipped from V and 3 bases from J, the junction kept 2 bases outside the gene matches. CDR1 SGHTS and CDR2 YDEGEE come from the germline V gene. CDR3 sequence reads: CASSWGTDYGYTF. CDR3 nucleotide sequence: TGTGCCAGCAGCTGGGGGACAGACTATGGCTACACCTTC. Combining the CDR3 with reference TRBV5-8 and TRBJ1-2 gives the whole variable domain EAGVTQSPTHLIKTRGQQATLRCSPISGHTSVYWYQQALGLGLQFLLWYDEGEERNRGNFPPRFSGRQFPNYSSELNVNALELEDSALYLCASSWGTDYGYTFGSGTRLTVV.

The rearrangement links TRBV5-1 to TRBJ2-3; 9 bases are shared with TRBD1. This CDR3 is 17 amino acids long. The V and J ends lost 4 bases and 2 bases, in that order; junction bases with no gene match: 11. The germline CDR1 and CDR2 sequences are SGHRS and YFSETQ. This chain's CDR3 is CASSPNKGQGDTDTQYF. CDR3 bases: TGCGCCAGCAGCCCCAATAAGGGACAGGGTGACACAGATACGCAGTATTTT.

The chain employs TRBV28 and TRBJ1-2, with a weak D call TRBD1 (6 bases). This CDR3 comprises 14 residues. Germline V gives CDR1 MDHEN, CDR2 SYDVKM. Trimming pared 1 base from V and 6 bases from J, leaving 12 bases between. The CDR3 is CASSLYETGNGYTF. DNA of the CDR3: TGTGCCAGCAGTTTATACGAAACAGGGAATGGCTACACCTTC.

The genes are TRBV6-9 and TRBJ2-7; a possible D gene is TRBD2 (5 bases). Germline lookup yields CDR1 MNHGY and CDR2 SVAAGI. The CDR3 consists of 14 residues. V was cut by 6 bases and J by 0 bases, with 12 bases left in between. CDR3 region: CASSEGLNSYEQYF. The CDR3 region has the DNA TGTGCCAGCAGCGAAGGACTGAACTCCTACGAGCAGTACTTC.

V gene TRBV11-2 combines with J gene TRBJ2-7, with 11 bases fitting TRBD2. Trimming removed 5 bases from V and 2 bases from J; junction bases left unmatched: 2. The CDR3 covers 14 residues. The V gene's germline CDR1 is SGHAT and CDR2 FQNNGV. The CDR3 DNA sequence: TGTGCCAGCAGCCAGGGACTAGCGGCCTACGAGCAGTACTTC. Translated: CASSQGLAAYEQYF.

The chain couples TRBV18 to TRBJ1-4; TRBD1 is a possible D gene (6 bases). The germline V and J ends were trimmed by 3 bases and 6 bases, with 14 bases remaining between them. This CDR3 is 15 amino acids long. Germline V gene lookup returns CDR1 KGHSH and CDR2 LQKENI. The chain's CDR3 is CASSPNQGFDEKLFF. In DNA, the CDR3 is TGTGCCAGCTCACCGAACCAGGGGTTTGATGAAAAACTGTTTTTT.

The chain employs TRBV2 and TRBJ1-1; 10 bases line up with TRBD1. Germline CDR1 and CDR2: SNHLY and FYNNEI. The CDR3 runs to 12 residues. V was pared by 8 bases and J by 3 bases, with 0 bases of the junction left unmatched. CDR3 in DNA: TGTGCCAGCGGACAGGGGGACACTGAAGCTTTCTTT. Amino acids: CASGQGDTEAFF.

J is TRBJ2-5 and V is TRBV18; 8 bases agree with TRBD2. Looked up from germline, CDR1 is KGHSH and CDR2 is LQKENI. The V segment lost 3 bases and the J segment 5 bases; nucleotides outside the gene matches: 8. The CDR3 has 15 residues. The CDR3 sequence is CASSPDLAGPETQYF. CDR3 nucleotide sequence: TGTGCCAGCTCACCGGACCTAGCGGGCCCGGAGACCCAGTACTTC.

The V and J genes are TRBV29-1 and TRBJ2-1; 7 positions match TRBD1. V trimming: 7 bases; J trimming: 5 bases; junction bases outside the gene matches: 8. The CDR3 runs 13 residues. Germline values: CDR1 SQVTM, CDR2 ANQGSEA. This chain's CDR3 is CSAKPGQNNEQFF. DNA for the CDR3: TGCAGCGCCAAGCCGGGACAGAACAATGAGCAGTTCTTC.

Here the CDR3 reads CASSIGNIGGPYQPQHF. As DNA, the CDR3 is TGTGCCAGTAGTATAGGTAATATTGGGGGGCCCTATCAGCCCCAGCATTTT. This sequence joins TRBV19 and TRBJ1-5, with D maybe TRBD1 (6 bases). Trimming pared 1 base from V and 5 bases from J, leaving 18 bases between. The germline V gene has CDR1 LNHDA and CDR2 SQIVND (reference sequence). CDR3 length: 17 residues.

This sequence joins TRBV30 and TRBJ1-2; maybe TRBD1 (5 bases). CDR1 and CDR2 from the germline V gene are GTSNPN and SVGIG (reference sequence). V lost 0 bases to trimming and J lost 4 bases, with 12 bases between them. The CDR3 sequence is 14 residues long. CDR3 nucleotides: TGTGCCTGGAGTGTACTTCCCGGGGGCTATGGCTACACCTTC. Translating it yields CAWSVLPGGYGYTF.

The chain uses TRBV5-5 and TRBJ2-1; D uncertain. The CDR3 has 15 amino acids. Germline CDR1 and CDR2: SGHKS and YYEKEE (reference sequence). V lost 1 base and J lost 3, with 11 bases in between. CDR3: CASSLSRAYYNEQFF. The CDR3 DNA follows: TGTGCCAGCAGCTTGAGTAGGGCCTACTACAATGAGCAGTTCTTC.

The V gene is TRBV21-1, the J gene TRBJ1-4; the D call TRBD1 from the table was never checked on the DNA. TRBV21-1 is designated a pseudogene. This CDR3 has 15 amino acids. The CDR3 region has the DNA TGTGCCAGCAGCAAAGCGGGGACATGTAGAGAAAAACTGTTTTTT. Translation: CASSKAGTCREKLFF.

This chain connects TRBV6-6 to TRBJ2-7, with D possibly TRBD1 on 6 matching bases. The ends were cut back, 5 bases at V and 6 bases at J, with 14 bases in the middle. The CDR3 spans 13 residues. The V gene's germline CDR1 is MNHNY and CDR2 SVGAGI (reference sequence). CDR3 loop: CASSHGTKAEQYF. In nucleotides, the CDR3 is TGTGCCAGCAGTCACGGGACAAAGGCCGAGCAGTACTTC.

This clone is a singleton in its sample. This chain links TRBV5-5 with TRBJ1-1; D ambiguous. Germline V CDR1 and CDR2: SGHKS, YYEKEE (reference sequence). The CDR3 is 13 residues long. Trimming shortened V by 1 base and J by 2 bases, and 6 bases separated the two germline ends. The CDR3 region is CASSLYPNTEAFF. Written as DNA, the CDR3 is TGTGCCAGCAGCTTGTACCCCAACACTGAAGCTTTCTTT.

This chain links TRBV7-2 with TRBJ2-5; no definite D call. Germline V gene lookup returns CDR1 SGHTA and CDR2 FQGNSA. Trimming pared 1 base from V and 2 bases from J, leaving 8 bases between. The CDR3 runs 14 residues. The CDR3, as DNA: TGTGCCAGCAGCTTAGGTTGGCAGCAAGAGACCCAGTACTTC. It codes for CASSLGWQQETQYF.